The 25 T cell receptor beta chains given below trace back to one sample, sequenced in a study of T cells in Graves' hyperthyroidism and ophthalmopathy. Authors of the study amplified TCR beta CDR3 regions from RNA transcripts. Using the HTBI primer set, a first-round RT-PCR was run on the TCR CDR3. MiXCR was run by TCRdb on the multiplex PCR reads, yielding one entry per CDR3 protein. Of more than 300,000 distinct CDR3 sequences listed, roughly 13% are singletons. The sample was blood. The source of these receptors is a woman aged 60-75 years with Graves' hyperthyroidism.

This chain joins TRBV25-1 and TRBJ2-7, with D possibly TRBD2 on 6 matching bases. This CDR3 contains 14 residues. Germline CDR1 and CDR2: MGHDK and SYGVNS. The germline V and J ends were trimmed by 6 bases and 2 bases, with 14 bases remaining between them. The DNA of the CDR3 is TGTGCCAGCAGCCCCAGGACTACCACCTACGAGCAGTACTTC. Translated: CASSPRTTTYEQYF.

CDR3 region: CSAPPTSETGQETQYF. In DNA form, the CDR3 reads TGCAGTGCTCCCCCAACCTCGGAGACTGGGCAAGAGACCCAGTACTTC. The chain combines TRBV20-1 with TRBJ2-5; D is ambiguous. CDR3 size: 16 residues. The V gene lost 5 bases and the J gene lost 2 bases, with 21 bases spanning the gap. Germline lookup yields CDR1 DFQATT and CDR2 SNEGSKA (reference sequence).

Only a few counts were recorded for this clonotype. The chain links TRBV5-1 to TRBJ2-7; no firm D call. V was trimmed by 1 base and J by 5 bases, leaving 19 bases between them. Germline assignment: CDR1 SGHRS and CDR2 YFSETQ. The CDR3 covers 16 residues. The CDR3 is CASSLRSSLLRNEQYF. Written as DNA, the CDR3 is TGCGCCAGCAGCTTGCGAAGTAGCCTATTGCGCAACGAGCAGTACTTC.

In this sample, this clonotype turned up many times. The rearrangement uses TRBV3-1 and TRBJ2-7; 9 bases are shared with TRBD1. Trimming removed 4 bases from V and 4 bases from J; junction bases left unmatched: 8. CDR1 and CDR2 from the germline V gene are LGHDT and YNNKEL (reference sequence). This CDR3 has 15 amino acids. CDR3 nucleotides: TGTGCCAGCAGCCGACCGGGACAGGGTATGTACGAGCAGTACTTC. Protein product: CASSRPGQGMYEQYF.

Many counts were recorded for this clonotype. The chain carries TRBV10-3 and TRBJ2-7; D possibly corresponds to TRBD2 (5 bases). CDR3 length: 13 amino acids. V shed 6 bases and J shed 2 bases, with 11 bases lying between them. The germline V gene has CDR1 ENHRY and CDR2 SYGVKD. CDR3 nucleotides: TGTGCCATCAGGCCGAGCGGCGCCTACGAGCAGTACTTC. It yields the protein CAIRPSGAYEQYF.

Many counts were recorded for this clonotype. This chain connects TRBV7-2 to TRBJ2-1; 12 bases fit TRBD2. CDR3 length: 14 amino acids. Trimming at V came to 6 bases and at J to 5 bases, leaving 2 bases not matched to a gene. CDR1 is SGHTA, CDR2 FQGNSA, per germline. The CDR3 DNA sequence: TGTGCCAGCAGGCTAGCGGGAGGGGACAATGAGCAGTTCTTC. This translates into CASRLAGGDNEQFF. Supplemented by reference TRBV7-2 and TRBJ2-1, the full variable domain reads GAGVSQSPSNKVTEKGKDVELRCDPISGHTALYWYRQSLGQGLEFLIYFQGNSAPDKSGLPSDRFSAERTGGSVSTLTIQRTQQEDSAVYLCASRLAGGDNEQFFGPGTRLTVL.

This clonotype appeared many times. The V call is TRBV5-8, the J call TRBJ2-3; D is possibly TRBD2 (6 bases). The V end was cut by 2 bases, the J end by 2 bases, with 9 bases between. This CDR3 has 14 residues. Germline CDR1 SGHTS, CDR2 YDEGEE. The CDR3 nucleotides read TGTGCCAGCAGCTTTGGCGGGATCACAGATACGCAGTATTTT. Translating gives CASSFGGITDTQYF.

The rearrangement uses TRBV20-1 and TRBJ2-3, with D possibly matching TRBD2 (6 bases). Germline values: CDR1 DFQATT, CDR2 SNEGSKA (reference sequence). V lost 7 bases and J 1 base, leaving 9 bases between the germline ends. CDR3 length: 12 amino acids. The CDR3, as DNA: TGCAGTGGATCTAGCGGCACAGATACGCAGTATTTT. It encodes CSGSSGTDTQYF.

This clonotype was counted ten times or more. J is TRBJ2-7 and V is TRBV7-2, with TRBD2 as a possible D gene (6 bases). CDR1 SGHTA and CDR2 FQGNSA come from the germline V gene. Deletions cut 4 bases from V and 0 bases from J, with 13 bases between. The CDR3 is 15 residues long. The CDR3 bases are TGTGCCAGCAGCTCGCAAGGGACTCGCTCCTACGAGCAGTACTTC. Its protein product is CASSSQGTRSYEQYF.

V is TRBV14 and J is TRBJ2-6; D unclear. V shed 4 bases and J shed 0 bases, with 10 bases lying between them. Per the germline V gene, CDR1 is SGHDN and CDR2 is FVKESK. The length of the CDR3 is 16 residues. Here the CDR3 reads CASSLMGYSGANVLTF. In DNA form, the CDR3 reads TGTGCCAGCAGCCTGATGGGTTACTCTGGGGCCAACGTCCTGACTTTC.

Ten or more counts support this clonotype. The chain is built from TRBV20-1 and TRBJ2-5, with TRBD2 as a possible D gene (5 bases). The CDR3 contains 13 residues. The V end was cut by 1 base, the J end by 6 bases, with 12 bases between. Germline CDR1 reads DFQATT; CDR2 reads SNEGSKA (reference sequence). CDR3 sequence reads: CSARASGSKTQYF. CDR3 DNA sequence: TGCAGTGCTAGAGCGTCGGGGTCAAAGACCCAGTACTTC.

The genes are TRBV7-9 and TRBJ1-2, with 10 positions matching TRBD1. Per the germline V gene, CDR1 is SEHNR and CDR2 is FQNEAQ (reference sequence). J lost 7 bases, V lost 4 bases, and 9 bases had no gene match. This CDR3 has 15 amino acids. The CDR3 DNA reads TGTGCCAGCAGCTCCCCCCGACAGGGGGCTGGTGGCTACACCTTC. Protein product: CASSSPRQGAGGYTF.

This clonotype was seen many times. This chain links TRBV11-2 with TRBJ1-2; D is unclear. V lost 4 bases to trimming and J lost 3 bases, with 9 bases between them. CDR3 length equals 13 residues. The germline gives CDR1 SGHAT, CDR2 FQNNGV. This CDR3 reads CASSSRWDYGYTF. DNA of the CDR3: TGTGCCAGCAGCTCCCGTTGGGACTATGGCTACACCTTC.

This clonotype was counted many times. The chain's CDR3 is CATSDLGGGDTGELFF. The CDR3 DNA sequence: TGTGCCACCAGTGATTTGGGAGGGGGCGACACCGGGGAGCTGTTTTTT. The rearrangement links TRBV24-1 to TRBJ2-2; D is perhaps TRBD1 (7 bases). Trimming removed 0 bases at V and 3 bases at J, with 10 bases between. CDR3 length: 16 residues. Per germline, CDR1 KGHDR and CDR2 SFDVKD.

This clonotype was picked up many times. The gene calls are TRBV6-2 or TRBV6-3 and TRBJ2-4; TRBD1 is a possible D gene (6 bases). Germline values: CDR1 MNHEY, CDR2 SVGEGT. V lost 0 bases, J lost 3 bases, and 12 bases lay in between. This CDR3 spans 16 amino acids. CDR3 coding DNA: TGTGCCAGCAGTTACTCGATGGGGGCAGACAAAAACATTCAGTACTTC. Translated: CASSYSMGADKNIQYF.

This clonotype was seen a handful of times. The chain recombines TRBV5-5 with TRBJ2-5, with 7 bases identical to TRBD2. From germline, CDR1 is SGHKS and CDR2 YYEKEE (reference sequence). The CDR3 length is 13 residues. Trimming at V came to 4 bases and at J to 7 bases, leaving 7 bases not matched to a gene. Here the CDR3 reads CASSRGGEVTQYF. The CDR3 DNA reads TGTGCCAGCAGCCGGGGAGGGGAGGTGACCCAGTACTTC.

The table lists this clonotype with many counts. The genes are TRBV30 and TRBJ2-7, with 10 bases lining up with TRBD2. Germline V CDR1 and CDR2: GTSNPN, SVGIG (reference sequence). CDR3 length: 14 residues. V was pared by 5 bases and J by 6 bases, with 10 bases of the junction left unmatched. The CDR3 DNA follows: TGTGCCTGGGAGCTAGCGGGAGACGGATCCGAGCAGTACTTC. The encoded protein is CAWELAGDGSEQYF.

Many counts were recorded for this clonotype. The chain recombines TRBV5-1 with TRBJ2-7; TRBD1 aligns across 8 bases. V lost 0 bases to trimming and J lost 4 bases; unmatched junction nucleotides: 3. CDR1 SGHRS and CDR2 YFSETQ come from the germline V gene. This CDR3 has 14 amino acids. The CDR3 here is CASSLETGVYEQYF. As DNA, the CDR3 is TGCGCCAGCAGCTTGGAGACAGGGGTGTACGAGCAGTACTTC.

This clonotype was detected only a few times. Given a much more abundant clone one base away, this may be a read error. The genes are TRBV28 and TRBJ2-1, with D possibly being TRBD2 (6 bases). Trimming stripped 8 bases from V and 9 bases from J, with 23 bases between. In germline, CDR1 is MDHEN, CDR2 SYDVKM. The CDR3 totals 15 residues. The CDR3 is CASGQAGTGIPEQFF. The DNA for the CDR3 is TGTGCCAGCGGTCAAGCCGGGACTGGAATTCCTGAGCAGTTCTTC. The full variable domain, its missing parts supplied by reference TRBV28 and TRBJ2-1, is DVKVTQSSRYLVKRTGEKVFLECVQDMDHENMFWYRQDPGLGLRLIYFSYDVKMKEKGDIPEGYSVSREKKERFSLILESASTNQTSMYLCASGQAGTGIPEQFFGPGTRLTVL.

About this clonotype: A read error is possible here, since a much larger clone lies one base away. V is TRBV11-2 and J is TRBJ2-5, with D perhaps being TRBD1 or TRBD2 (5 bases each). V lost 1 base, J lost 3 bases, and 21 bases lay in between. This CDR3 spans 18 amino acids. Germline V gene sequence: CDR1 SGHAT, CDR2 FQNNGV. The CDR3 nucleotides are TGTGCCAGCAGCTTAGCTTTACTAGTGGGACGAATTAAAGAGACCCAGTACTTC. Translated, it gives CASSLALLVGRIKETQYF.

The genes are TRBV12-3 or TRBV12-4 and TRBJ1-2; perhaps TRBD1 as D (5 bases). V lost 7 bases to trimming and J lost 3 bases, with 12 bases between them. CDR3 size: 13 residues. This CDR3 is CASKDDSYYGYTF. The CDR3 nucleotides are TGTGCCAGCAAGGATGACAGCTACTATGGCTACACCTTC.

This clonotype was picked up many times. This chain joins TRBV28 and TRBJ2-7, with TRBD2 identical over 10 bases. Germline V CDR1 and CDR2: MDHEN, SYDVKM. The CDR3 has 14 residues. The junction had 0 bases not matched to a gene; V was cut back by 4 bases and J by 0 bases. The CDR3 here is CASSSSGSSYEQYF. Here the CDR3 DNA reads TGTGCCAGCAGTTCTAGCGGGAGCTCCTACGAGCAGTACTTC.

This chain links TRBV30 with TRBJ2-4; 7 nucleotides line up with TRBD1. The CDR3 consists of 11 residues. The V and J ends lost 5 bases and 6 bases, in that order; junction bases with no gene match: 1. Germline V gene data show CDR1 as GTSNPN and CDR2 as SVGIG (reference sequence). CDR3 sequence: CAWSGGNIQYF. In nucleotides, the CDR3 is TGTGCCTGGTCAGGGGGAAACATTCAGTACTTC.

The chain joins TRBV5-8 to TRBJ1-5; D is possibly TRBD1 (5 bases). CDR1 and CDR2 from the germline V gene are SGHTS and YDEGEE. CDR3 length: 16 residues. With 3 bases removed from V and 2 bases from J, the gap between germline ends came to 15 bases. The DNA for the CDR3 is TGTGCCAGCAGCTCAGGGCTAAAACGGGGCAATCAGCCCCAGCATTTT. Translating gives CASSSGLKRGNQPQHF.

The rearrangement links TRBV7-9 to TRBJ1-1; D remains unclear. This CDR3 region has 14 residues. V was pared by 5 bases and J by 4 bases, with 14 bases between. Germline V lookup: CDR1 SEHNR, CDR2 FQNEAQ (reference sequence). CDR3 nucleotide sequence: TGTGCCAGCAGCCTAGGAACCACAAGCACTGAAGCTTTCTTT. Translating gives CASSLGTTSTEAFF.